The 13 T cell receptor beta chains in this list originate from one sample, sequenced in a study of response to subunit inactivated influenza vaccine. Via MiXCR, TCRdb re-called the RT-PCR reads, giving one row per CDR3 protein. The profile covers about 780,000 distinct CDR3 sequences, with less than 20% appearing a single time and roughly a tenth taken by the ten largest. The material sequenced was PBMCs from blood, taken 5 days after vaccination. Source of these receptors: a man aged 50 or older who received an inactivated influenza vaccine.

This clonotype was counted between two and nine times. This chain uses TRBV25-1 with TRBJ2-1, with 9 positions matching TRBD1. J lost 0 bases, V lost 4 bases, and 10 bases had no gene match. The CDR3 sequence is 18 residues long. The germline gives CDR1 MGHDK, CDR2 SYGVNS. The CDR3 DNA follows: TGTGCCAGCAGTGGGTTTCGGGACAGGGAGAGCTCCTACAATGAGCAGTTCTTC. It encodes CASSGFRDRESSYNEQFF.

This sequence joins TRBV12-3 or TRBV12-4 and TRBJ2-1; D may be TRBD1 (5 bases). Trimming left V 6 bases short and J 4 bases short, with 16 bases between. The CDR3 consists of 15 residues. In nucleotides, the CDR3 is TGTGCCAGCAGATCTCAGGGCACAGATTACAATGAGCAGTTCTTC. Translated: CASRSQGTDYNEQFF.

This sequence joins TRBV20-1 and TRBJ2-1; D is ambiguous. This CDR3 has 15 residues. V lost 0 bases, J lost 0 bases, and 9 bases lay in between. Germline CDR1 and CDR2: DFQATT and SNEGSKA (reference sequence). The CDR3 DNA follows: TGCAGTGCTAGAGATCAATTCTTCTCCTACAATGAGCAGTTCTTC. Translating gives CSARDQFFSYNEQFF.

The chain carries TRBV24-1 and TRBJ2-2; D might be TRBD2 (5 bases). Trimming cost V 10 bases and J 4 bases, with 15 bases left between them. This CDR3 comprises 14 residues. The germline CDR1 and CDR2 sequences are KGHDR and SFDVKD. The CDR3 DNA reads as TGTGCCACTCGAGGTACGGGGTTCACCGGGGAGCTGTTTTTT. As protein: CATRGTGFTGELFF.

As to this clonotype: A much larger clonotype is one base distant, so this may be a read error. The chain joins TRBV7-8 to TRBJ2-7; TRBD2 aligns across 7 bases. The CDR3 spans 15 residues. The germline V gene encodes CDR1 SGHVS and CDR2 FQNEAQ. The chain's CDR3 is CASSFIGGRGYELYF. The DNA for the CDR3 is TGTGCCAGCAGCTTTATTGGCGGGAGAGGTTACGAGCTGTACTTC.

This chain connects TRBV12-3 or TRBV12-4 to TRBJ2-1; D remains unclear. The CDR3 is 13 amino acids. Trimming cost V 5 bases and J 2 bases, with 7 bases left between them. CDR3 in amino acids: CASSPRAYNEQFF. CDR3 nucleotides: TGTGCCAGCAGTCCCCGGGCCTACAATGAGCAGTTCTTC.

This chain joins TRBV20-1 and TRBJ2-5; 11 nucleotides line up with TRBD2. J gave up 7 bases and V 6 bases, and 10 bases lay outside the gene matches. This CDR3 has 14 residues. Per germline, CDR1 DFQATT and CDR2 SNEGSKA (reference sequence). CDR3 coding DNA: TGCAGTGCGTGGACTAGCGGGTTCTTGGGGACCCAGTACTTC. Translating it yields CSAWTSGFLGTQYF.

V and J are TRBV6-2 or TRBV6-3 and TRBJ2-7, with a weak D call TRBD1 (6 bases). This CDR3 comprises 14 residues. V dropped 5 bases and J dropped 2 bases, with 13 bases sitting between them. Germline V gene sequence: CDR1 MNHEY, CDR2 SVGEGT. CDR3 in DNA: TGTGCCAGCAGTAGCAGGGGACCCCCCTACGAGCAGTACTTC. Amino acids: CASSSRGPPYEQYF.

The chain recombines TRBV18 with TRBJ1-1; 10 positions match TRBD1. V shed 4 bases, J shed 4 bases, and the junction held 6 bases outside the gene matches. The CDR3 extends over 15 amino acids. Germline CDR1 and CDR2: KGHSH and LQKENI. The CDR3 reads CASSHAGTGATEAFF. CDR3 sequence (DNA): TGTGCCAGCTCACACGCCGGGACAGGGGCCACTGAAGCTTTCTTT.

This clonotype was recorded at least ten times. The V gene is TRBV7-8, the J gene TRBJ2-3; D gene ambiguous. In germline, CDR1 is SGHVS, CDR2 FQNEAQ. Deletions cut 5 bases from V and 2 bases from J, with 23 bases between. The CDR3 contains 18 residues. CDR3 in DNA: TGTGCCAGCAGCCTTCCAGTACGGTTAAGAAGATTCACAGATACGCAGTATTTT. Its protein is CASSLPVRLRRFTDTQYF.

This clonotype was seen a handful of times. This chain links TRBV6-1 with TRBJ2-1, with D perhaps matching TRBD1 (6 bases). The V and J ends lost 10 bases and 7 bases respectively, with 20 bases between them. The germline V gene encodes CDR1 MNHNS and CDR2 SASEGT. This CDR3 has 14 residues. CDR3 sequence (DNA): TGTGCCACCTCACAGGGCTGGTTAGATAATGAGCAGTTCTTC. Translation: CATSQGWLDNEQFF.

This clonotype was observed at least ten times. This chain links TRBV20-1 with TRBJ2-4; no definite D call. The CDR3 is 14 amino acids. V was clipped by 4 bases and J by 0 bases, with 10 bases between them. The V gene's germline CDR1 is DFQATT and CDR2 SNEGSKA (reference sequence). This chain's CDR3 is CSANDPIAKNIQYF. The CDR3 DNA reads as TGCAGTGCTAATGACCCGATAGCCAAAAACATTCAGTACTTC.

The chain combines TRBV12-3 or TRBV12-4 with TRBJ2-3, with 7 nucleotides matching TRBD1. V was clipped by 6 bases and J by 0 bases; unmatched bases: 6. The CDR3 totals 15 residues. The CDR3 DNA follows: TGTGCCAGCAGCCCGGACAGGACTAGCACAGATACGCAGTATTTT. Residues: CASSPDRTSTDTQYF.